This entry concerns a single TCR beta chain. As yet, its antigen is unknown. This record belongs to a study of blood T cells in healthy people across ages. The CDR3 runs to 13 residues. Germline V gene lookup returns CDR1 SGHDT and CDR2 YYEEEE. V shed 1 base and J shed 5 bases, with 9 bases lying between them. Findings and limits, study-wide: It was not known whether donors were CMV positive (a possible confounder of expanded clonotype changes).

With a J-beta primer mix and a sample-barcoded 5' primer, a second PCR ran about 7 to 11 cycles. Each cDNA molecule, via a template-switch adaptor with 12 random nucleotides, was tagged. TCRdb re-called the 5' RACE reads through MiXCR, storing one row per CDR3 protein. The table records 800,000 to 1,300,000 distinct CDR3 sequences, approximately 25% of them present only once. These data were also filed under a second study, of T cells of mothers and their children. That report notes: A few healthy Caucasian mothers and their six children donated.

The sample consisted of blood. This sequence was found in a girl aged 2-9 years in good health. The V call is TRBV5-6, the J call TRBJ1-1; D is possibly TRBD1 (5 bases). The CDR3 is CASSLRGLTEAFF. The CDR3, as DNA: TGTGCCAGCAGCTTGCGGGGGTTAACTGAAGCTTTCTTT. The variable domain in full, with the rest retrieved from reference TRBV5-6 and TRBJ1-1, is DAGVTQSPTHLIKTRGQQVTLRCSPKSGHDTVSWYQQALGQGPQFIFQYYEEEERQRGNFPDRFSGHQFPNYSSELNVNALLLGDSALYLCASSLRGLTEAFFGQGTRLTVV.